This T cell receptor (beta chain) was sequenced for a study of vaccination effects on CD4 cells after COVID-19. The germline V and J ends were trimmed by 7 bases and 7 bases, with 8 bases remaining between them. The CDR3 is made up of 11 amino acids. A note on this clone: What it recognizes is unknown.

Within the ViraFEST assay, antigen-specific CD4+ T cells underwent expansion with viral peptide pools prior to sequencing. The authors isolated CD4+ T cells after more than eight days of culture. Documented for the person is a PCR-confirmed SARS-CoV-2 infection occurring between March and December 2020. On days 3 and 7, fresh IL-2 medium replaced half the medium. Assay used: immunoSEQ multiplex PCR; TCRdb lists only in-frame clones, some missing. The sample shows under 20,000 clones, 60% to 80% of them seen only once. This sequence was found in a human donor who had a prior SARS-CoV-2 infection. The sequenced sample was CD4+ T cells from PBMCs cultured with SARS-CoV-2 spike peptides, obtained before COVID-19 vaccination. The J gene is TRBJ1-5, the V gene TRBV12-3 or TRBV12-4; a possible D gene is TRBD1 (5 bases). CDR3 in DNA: TGTGCCAGCATGGGGGAACAGCCCCAGCATTTT. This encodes CASMGEQPQHF.